Sequencing of this T cell receptor (beta chain) was carried out in a study of shared clonotypes between healthy human individuals. The donors were adults (healthy and HIV-negative) with no recent acute infections or vaccinations. The assay was immunoSEQ multiplex PCR, and TCRdb's table has in-frame clones only and misses some. This table holds roughly 2.2 million clones, more than 85% found once. The material sequenced was naive CD4+ T cells from PBMCs. Subset indicated: CD45RA+ positively selected. The sequence came from a man aged 18 to 35 in good health. Some clones in this sample may be carry-over from other donors' samples.

The DNA for the CDR3 is TGTGCCAGCGGACAGGTGGGCCTTAATGAAAAACTGTTTTTT. Translated, it gives CASGQVGLNEKLFF. V usage is TRBV9 and J usage is TRBJ1-4, with 7 bases identical to TRBD1. The CDR3 has 14 amino acids. The V gene's germline CDR1 is SGDLS and CDR2 YYNGEE. The V and J ends lost 7 bases and 4 bases, in that order; junction bases with no gene match: 7.